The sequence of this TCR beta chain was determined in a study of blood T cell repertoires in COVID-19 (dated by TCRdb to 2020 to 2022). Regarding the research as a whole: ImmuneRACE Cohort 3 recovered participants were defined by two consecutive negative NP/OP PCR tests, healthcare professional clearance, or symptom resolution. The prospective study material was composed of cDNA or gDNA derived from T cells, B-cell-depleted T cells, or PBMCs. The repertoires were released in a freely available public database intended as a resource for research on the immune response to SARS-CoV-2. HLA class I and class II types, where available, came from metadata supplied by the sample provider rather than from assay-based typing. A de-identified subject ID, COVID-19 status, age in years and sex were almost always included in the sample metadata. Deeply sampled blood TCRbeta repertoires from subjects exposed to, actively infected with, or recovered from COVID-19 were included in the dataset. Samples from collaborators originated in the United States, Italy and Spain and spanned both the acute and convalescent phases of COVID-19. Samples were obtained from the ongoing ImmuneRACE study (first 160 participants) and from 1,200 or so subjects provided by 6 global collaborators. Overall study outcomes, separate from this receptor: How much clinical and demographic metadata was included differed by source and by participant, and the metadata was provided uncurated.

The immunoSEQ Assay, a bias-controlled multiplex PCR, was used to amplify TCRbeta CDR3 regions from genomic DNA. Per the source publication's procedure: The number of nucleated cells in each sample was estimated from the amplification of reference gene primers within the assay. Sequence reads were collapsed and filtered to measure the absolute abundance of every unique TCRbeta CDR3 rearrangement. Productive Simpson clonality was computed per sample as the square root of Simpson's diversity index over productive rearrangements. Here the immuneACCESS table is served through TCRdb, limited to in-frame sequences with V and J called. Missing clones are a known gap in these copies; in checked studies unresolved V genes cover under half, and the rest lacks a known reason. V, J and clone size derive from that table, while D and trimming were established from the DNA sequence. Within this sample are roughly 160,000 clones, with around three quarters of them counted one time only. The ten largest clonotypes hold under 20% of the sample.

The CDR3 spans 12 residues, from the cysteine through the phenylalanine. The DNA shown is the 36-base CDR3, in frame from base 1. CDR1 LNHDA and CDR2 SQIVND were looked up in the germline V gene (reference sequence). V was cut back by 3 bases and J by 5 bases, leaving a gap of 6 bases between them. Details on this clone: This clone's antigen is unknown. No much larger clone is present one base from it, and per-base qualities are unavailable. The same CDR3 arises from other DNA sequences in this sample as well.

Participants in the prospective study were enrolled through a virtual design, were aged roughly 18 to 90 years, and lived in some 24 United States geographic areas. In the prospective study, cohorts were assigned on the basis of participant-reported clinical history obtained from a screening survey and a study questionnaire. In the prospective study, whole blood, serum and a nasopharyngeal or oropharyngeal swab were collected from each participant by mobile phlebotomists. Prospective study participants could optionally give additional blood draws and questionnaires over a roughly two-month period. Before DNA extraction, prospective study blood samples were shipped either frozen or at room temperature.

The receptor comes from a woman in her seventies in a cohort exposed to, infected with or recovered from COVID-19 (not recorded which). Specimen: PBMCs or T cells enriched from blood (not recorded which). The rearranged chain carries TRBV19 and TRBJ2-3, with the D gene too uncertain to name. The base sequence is TGTGCCAGTAGTATTGGTAGAGATACGCAGTATTTT. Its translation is CASSIGRDTQYF.